This T cell receptor beta chain was profiled in a study of blood T cell repertoires in COVID-19. Study-level background: COVID-19 samples, acute and convalescent, were from the United States, Italy and Spain. Nucleic acid was either cDNA or gDNA, and it came from T cells, B-cell-depleted T cells, or PBMCs.

In the original analysis: Researchers report that nucleated cell counts were estimated from reference gene primer amplification. Profiling relied on immunoSEQ multiplex PCR, and the TCRdb table lists in-frame clones only, not all of them. That table supplies the V and J calls and clone size; D and trimming were determined from the DNA. This repertoire shows about 70,000 clones, around 91% found once; its top ten account for 7.5% to 9.5%. This clone came up once. This CDR3 contains 16 residues. The V gene lost 0 bases and the J gene lost 4 bases, with 16 bases spanning the gap. Germline loops: CDR1 MNHNS, CDR2 SASEGT.

The sequenced sample was peripheral blood. The V gene is TRBV6-1, the J gene TRBJ2-7; the D gene is possibly TRBD1 (6 bases). The TCR comes from a human donor in a cohort sampled during active COVID-19. CDR3 loop: CASSEASRGGTYEQYF. CDR3 DNA sequence: TGTGCCAGCAGTGAAGCCTCCAGGGGTGGAACGTACGAGCAGTACTTC.